Sequencing of this TCR beta chain was carried out in a study of blood T cell repertoires in COVID-19. CDR1 is SGDLS and CDR2 is YYNGEE in the germline V gene. The CDR3 has 13 amino acids. V was clipped by 3 bases and J by 2 bases, with 7 bases between them. Sequenced by immunoSEQ multiplex PCR; TCRdb stores in-frame clones only, minus some. Of some 50,000 clones in the sample, under 80% were seen once. The material sequenced was peripheral blood. The chain couples TRBV9 to TRBJ2-3; D is perhaps TRBD1 (6 bases). This receptor was obtained from a human donor in a cohort sampled during active COVID-19. DNA of the CDR3: TGTGCCAGCAGCGGGGGGCTCACAGATACGCAGTATTTT. It is translated as CASSGGLTDTQYF.